This T cell receptor beta chain was profiled in a study of early T cells in non-severe SARS-CoV-2 infection. Germline values: CDR1 SGHTA, CDR2 FQGTGA. Trimming left V 3 bases short and J 4 bases short, with 10 bases between. CDR3 length: 14 amino acids. TCRdb independently ran MiXCR on the 5' RACE reads; one entry per CDR3 protein. The sample carries about 72,000 distinct CDR3 sequences, roughly 10% recorded once. This clonotype was seen at least ten times. The sequencing sample was made of whole blood. This TCR was recovered from an adult who was a healthcare worker with PCR-confirmed SARS-CoV-2 infection or an uninfected control (not recorded which). V and J are TRBV7-3 and TRBJ2-1; D not resolved. CDR3 sequence reads: CASSFGQLYNEQFF. The CDR3 coding sequence is TGTGCCAGCAGCTTCGGCCAGCTTTACAATGAGCAGTTCTTC.